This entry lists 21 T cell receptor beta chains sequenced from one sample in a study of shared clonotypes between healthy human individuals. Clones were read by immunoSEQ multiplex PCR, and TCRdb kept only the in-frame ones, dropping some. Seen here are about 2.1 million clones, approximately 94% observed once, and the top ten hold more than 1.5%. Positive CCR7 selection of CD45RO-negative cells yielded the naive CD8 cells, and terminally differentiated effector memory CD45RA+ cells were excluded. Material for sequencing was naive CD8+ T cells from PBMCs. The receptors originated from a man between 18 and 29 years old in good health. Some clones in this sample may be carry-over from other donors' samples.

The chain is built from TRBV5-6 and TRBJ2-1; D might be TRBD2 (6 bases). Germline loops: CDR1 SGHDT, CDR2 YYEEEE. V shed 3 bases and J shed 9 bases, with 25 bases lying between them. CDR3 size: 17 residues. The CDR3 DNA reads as TGTGCCAGCAGCTGGGGTAGGTGGCCTCTAGCGAGTGGTGAGCAGTTCTTC. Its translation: CASSWGRWPLASGEQFF.

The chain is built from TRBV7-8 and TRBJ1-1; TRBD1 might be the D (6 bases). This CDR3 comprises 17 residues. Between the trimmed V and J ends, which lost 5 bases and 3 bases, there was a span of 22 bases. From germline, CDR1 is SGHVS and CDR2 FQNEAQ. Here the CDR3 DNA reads TGTGCCAGCAGCCCACGAGGACAAGGGGGGTCGCACACTGAAGCTTTCTTT. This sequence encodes CASSPRGQGGSHTEAFF.

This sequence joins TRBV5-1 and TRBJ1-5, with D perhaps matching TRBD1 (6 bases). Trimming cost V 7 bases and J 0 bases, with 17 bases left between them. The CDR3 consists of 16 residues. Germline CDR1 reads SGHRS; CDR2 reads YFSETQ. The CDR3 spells CASHRTGRYSNQPQHF. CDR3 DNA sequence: TGCGCCAGCCACCGTACAGGGCGATATAGCAATCAGCCCCAGCATTTT.

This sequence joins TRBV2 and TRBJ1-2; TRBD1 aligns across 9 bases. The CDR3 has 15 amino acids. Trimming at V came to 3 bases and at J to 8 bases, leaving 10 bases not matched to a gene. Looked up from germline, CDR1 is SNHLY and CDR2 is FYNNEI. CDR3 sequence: CASSDRDRAPRGYTF. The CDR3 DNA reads TGTGCCAGCAGTGACCGGGACAGGGCTCCCCGCGGCTACACCTTC.

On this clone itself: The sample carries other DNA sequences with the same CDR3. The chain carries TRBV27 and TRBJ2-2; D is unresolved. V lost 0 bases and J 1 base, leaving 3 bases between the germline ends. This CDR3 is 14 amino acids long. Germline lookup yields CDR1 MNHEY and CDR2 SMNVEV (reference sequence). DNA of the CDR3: TGTGCCAGCAGTTTATCGGGGAACACCGGGGAGCTGTTTTTT. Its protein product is CASSLSGNTGELFF.

CDR3 region: CAWSVRWGETQYF. The CDR3 DNA sequence: TGTGCCTGGAGTGTTCGTTGGGGAGAGACCCAGTACTTC. The rearrangement uses TRBV30 and TRBJ2-5; no definite D call. This CDR3 has 13 amino acids. V was trimmed by 0 bases and J by 4 bases, leaving 9 bases between them. The germline V gene encodes CDR1 GTSNPN and CDR2 SVGIG (reference sequence).

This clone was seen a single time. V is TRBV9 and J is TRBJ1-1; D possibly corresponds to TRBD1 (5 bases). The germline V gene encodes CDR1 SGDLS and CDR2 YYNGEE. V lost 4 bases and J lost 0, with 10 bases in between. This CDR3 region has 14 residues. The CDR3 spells CASSPGPMNTEAFF. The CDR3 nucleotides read TGTGCCAGCAGCCCGGGACCTATGAACACTGAAGCTTTCTTT.

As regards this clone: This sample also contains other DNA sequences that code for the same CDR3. The CDR3 protein is CASSARDNEQFF. The CDR3 coding sequence is TGTGCCAGCAGCGCCCGGGACAATGAGCAGTTCTTC. This chain links TRBV11-3 with TRBJ2-1; no clear D. Trimming left V 5 bases short and J 5 bases short, with 7 bases between. The CDR3 extends over 12 amino acids. Looked up from germline, CDR1 is SGHNT and CDR2 is YENEEA.

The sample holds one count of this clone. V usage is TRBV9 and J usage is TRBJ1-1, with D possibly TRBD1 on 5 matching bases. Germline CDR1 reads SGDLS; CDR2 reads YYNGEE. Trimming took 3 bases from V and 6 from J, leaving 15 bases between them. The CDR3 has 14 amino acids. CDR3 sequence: CASSAYNRRAEAFF. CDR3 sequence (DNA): TGTGCCAGCAGCGCTTATAACAGGCGGGCTGAAGCTTTCTTT.

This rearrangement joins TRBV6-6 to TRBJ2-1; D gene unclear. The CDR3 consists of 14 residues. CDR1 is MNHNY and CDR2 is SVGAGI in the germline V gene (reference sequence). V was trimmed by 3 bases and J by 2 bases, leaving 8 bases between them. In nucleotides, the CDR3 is TGTGCCAGCAGTTATGGTGGGCCCTACAATGAGCAGTTCTTC. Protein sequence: CASSYGGPYNEQFF.

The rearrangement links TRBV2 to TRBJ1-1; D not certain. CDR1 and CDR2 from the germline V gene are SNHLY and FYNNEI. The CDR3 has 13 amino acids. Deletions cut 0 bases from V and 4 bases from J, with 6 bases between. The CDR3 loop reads CASSEARITEAFF. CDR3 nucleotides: TGTGCCAGCAGTGAAGCGCGCATCACTGAAGCTTTCTTT.

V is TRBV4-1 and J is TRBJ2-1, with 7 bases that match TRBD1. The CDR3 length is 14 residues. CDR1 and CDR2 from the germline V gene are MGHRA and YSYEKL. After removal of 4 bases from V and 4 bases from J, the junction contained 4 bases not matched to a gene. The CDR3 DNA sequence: TGCGCCAGCAGCCCGACAGGGAAATACAATGAGCAGTTCTTC. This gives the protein CASSPTGKYNEQFF.

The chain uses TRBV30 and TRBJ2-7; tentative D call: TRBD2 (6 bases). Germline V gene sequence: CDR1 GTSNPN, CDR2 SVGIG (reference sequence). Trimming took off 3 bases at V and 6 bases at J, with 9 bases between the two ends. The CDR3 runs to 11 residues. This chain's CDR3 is CAWSEGLEQYF. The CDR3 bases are TGTGCCTGGAGCGAGGGACTCGAGCAGTACTTC. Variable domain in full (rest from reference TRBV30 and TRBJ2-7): SQTIHQWPATLVQPVGSPLSLECTVEGTSNPNLYWYRQAAGRGLQLLFYSVGIGQISSEVPQNLSASRPQDRQFILSSKKLLLSDSGFYLCAWSEGLEQYFGPGTRLTVT.

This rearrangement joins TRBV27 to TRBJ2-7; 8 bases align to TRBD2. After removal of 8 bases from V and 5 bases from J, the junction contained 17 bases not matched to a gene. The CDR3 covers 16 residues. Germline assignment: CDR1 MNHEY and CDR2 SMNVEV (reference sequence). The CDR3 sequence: CASALGWLAGVDEQYF. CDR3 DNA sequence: TGTGCCAGCGCCCTGGGCTGGCTAGCGGGTGTGGACGAGCAGTACTTC.

CDR3 DNA sequence: TGTGCCAGCAGATTTGCTGGGACAGGGGAAAAACTGTTTTTT. It codes for CASRFAGTGEKLFF. The genes are TRBV27 and TRBJ1-4; 9 bases align to TRBD1. V was clipped by 6 bases and J by 8 bases; unmatched bases: 7. Germline lookup yields CDR1 MNHEY and CDR2 SMNVEV (reference sequence). The CDR3 spans 14 residues.

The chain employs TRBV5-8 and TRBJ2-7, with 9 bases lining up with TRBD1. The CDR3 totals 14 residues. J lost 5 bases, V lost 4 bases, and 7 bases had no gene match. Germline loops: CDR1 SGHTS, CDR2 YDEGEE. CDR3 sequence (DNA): TGTGCCAGCAGCCATTGGGGACAGGGCCACGAGCAGTACTTC. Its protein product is CASSHWGQGHEQYF.

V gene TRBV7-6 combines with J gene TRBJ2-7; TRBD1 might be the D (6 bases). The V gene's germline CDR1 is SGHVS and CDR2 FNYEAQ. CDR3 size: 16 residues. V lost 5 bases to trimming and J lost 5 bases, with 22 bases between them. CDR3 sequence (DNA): TGTGCCAGCAGCCGCTCCCGCAGGGACATGACGGACGAGCAGTACTTC. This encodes CASSRSRRDMTDEQYF.

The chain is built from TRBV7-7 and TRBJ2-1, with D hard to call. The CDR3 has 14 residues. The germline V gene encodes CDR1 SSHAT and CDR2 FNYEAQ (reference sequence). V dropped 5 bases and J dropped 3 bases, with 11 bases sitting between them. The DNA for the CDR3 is TGTGCCAGCAGCCTTCTTGGGCTCTACAATGAGCAGTTCTTC. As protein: CASSLLGLYNEQFF.

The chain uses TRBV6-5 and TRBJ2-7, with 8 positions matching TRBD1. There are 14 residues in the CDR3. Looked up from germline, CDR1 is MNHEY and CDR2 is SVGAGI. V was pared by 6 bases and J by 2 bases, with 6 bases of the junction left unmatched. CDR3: CASSWTGKPYEQYF. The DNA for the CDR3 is TGTGCCAGCAGCTGGACAGGGAAACCCTACGAGCAGTACTTC.

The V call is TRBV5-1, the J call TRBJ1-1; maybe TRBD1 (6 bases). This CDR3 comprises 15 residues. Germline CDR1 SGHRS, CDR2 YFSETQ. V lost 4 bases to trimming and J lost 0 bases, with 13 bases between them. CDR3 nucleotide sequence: TGCGCCAGCAGCCCCGGACAGCCCTTGAACACTGAAGCTTTCTTT. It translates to CASSPGQPLNTEAFF.

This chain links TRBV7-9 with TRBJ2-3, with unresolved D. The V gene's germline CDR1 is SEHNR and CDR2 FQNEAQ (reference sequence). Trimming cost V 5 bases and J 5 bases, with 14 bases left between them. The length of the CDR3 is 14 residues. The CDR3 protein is CASSPPDGLDTQYF. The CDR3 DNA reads TGTGCCAGCAGCCCCCCCGACGGGTTAGATACGCAGTATTTT.